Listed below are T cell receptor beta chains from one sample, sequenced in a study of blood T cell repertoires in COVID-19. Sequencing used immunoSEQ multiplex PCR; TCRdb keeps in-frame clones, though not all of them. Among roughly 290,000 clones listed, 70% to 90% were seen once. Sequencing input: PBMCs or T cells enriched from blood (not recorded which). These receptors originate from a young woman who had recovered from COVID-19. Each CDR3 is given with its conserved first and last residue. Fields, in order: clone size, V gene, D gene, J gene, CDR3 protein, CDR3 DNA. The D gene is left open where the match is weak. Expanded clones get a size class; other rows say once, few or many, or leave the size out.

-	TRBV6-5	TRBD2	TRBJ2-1	CASSLGLAGGLEQFF	TGTGCCAGCAGTTTGGGACTAGCGGGAGGCCTTGAGCAGTTCTTC
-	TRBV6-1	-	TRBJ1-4	CASSKAPEAEKLFF	TGTGCCAGCAGTAAAGCCCCCGAGGCGGAAAAACTGTTTTTT
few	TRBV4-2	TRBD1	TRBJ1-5	CASSQGDRQGGQPQHF	TGTGCCAGCAGCCAAGGCGACCGACAGGGAGGCCAGCCCCAGCATTTT
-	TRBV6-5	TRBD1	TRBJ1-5	CASSQGTGNEQPQHF	TGTGCCAGCAGCCAAGGGACAGGAAATGAACAGCCCCAGCATTTT
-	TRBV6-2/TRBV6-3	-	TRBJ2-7	CASSSGGMDYEQYF	TGTGCCAGCAGTTCTGGGGGGATGGATTACGAGCAGTACTTC
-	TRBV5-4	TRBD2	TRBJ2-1	CASSSGTSGRGDEQFF	TGTGCCAGCAGCTCCGGGACTAGCGGGAGAGGGGATGAGCAGTTCTTC
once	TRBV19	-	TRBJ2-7	CASRLGRAGSYEQYF	TGTGCCAGTAGGCTCGGGCGAGCGGGCTCCTACGAGCAGTACTTC
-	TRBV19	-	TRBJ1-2	CASSLREIGYGYTF	TGTGCCAGTAGCCTCAGGGAAATTGGCTATGGCTACACCTTC
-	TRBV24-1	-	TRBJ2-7	CATSGGSYEQYF	TGTGCCACCAGTGGAGGGTCCTACGAGCAGTACTTC
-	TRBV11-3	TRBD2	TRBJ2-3	CASSSRPGLAGGPSDTQYF	TGTGCCAGCAGCTCACGTCCGGGACTAGCGGGGGGGCCGTCAGATACGCAGTATTTT
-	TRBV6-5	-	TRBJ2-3	CASSRTIPSGIEQYF	TGTGCCAGCAGCCGGACTATACCCAGTGGGATCGAGCAGTATTTT
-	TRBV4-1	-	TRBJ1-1	CASSQDGRNTEAFF	TGCGCCAGCAGCCAAGATGGGAGGAACACTGAAGCTTTCTTT
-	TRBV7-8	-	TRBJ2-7	CASSLSPLEQYF	TGTGCCAGCAGCTTATCCCCCTTGGAGCAGTACTTC
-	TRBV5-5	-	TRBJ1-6	CASSHFREDNSPLHF	TGTGCCAGCAGCCACTTCAGGGAGGATAATTCACCCCTCCACTTT
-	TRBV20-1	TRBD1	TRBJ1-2	CSASRDQGGGF	TGCAGTGCTAGTAGAGATCAGGGGGGAGGCTTC
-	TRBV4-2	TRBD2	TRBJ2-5	CASSQDRLARDQETQYF	TGTGCCAGCAGCCAAGATAGACTAGCGAGGGATCAAGAGACCCAGTACTTC
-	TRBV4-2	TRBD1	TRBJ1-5	CASSQDTGTGNQPQHF	TGTGCCAGCAGCCAAGATACTGGGACAGGGAACCAGCCCCAGCATTTT
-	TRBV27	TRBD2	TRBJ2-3	CASSDLAGGPMDTQYF	TGTGCCAGCAGTGACCTAGCGGGAGGGCCTATGGATACGCAGTATTTT
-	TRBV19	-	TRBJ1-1	CASSPGVSEAFF	TGTGCCAGTAGTCCGGGGGTCTCTGAAGCTTTCTTT
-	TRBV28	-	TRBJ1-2	CASRQSGVYGYTF	TGTGCCAGCAGACAGTCCGGGGTTTATGGCTACACCTTC